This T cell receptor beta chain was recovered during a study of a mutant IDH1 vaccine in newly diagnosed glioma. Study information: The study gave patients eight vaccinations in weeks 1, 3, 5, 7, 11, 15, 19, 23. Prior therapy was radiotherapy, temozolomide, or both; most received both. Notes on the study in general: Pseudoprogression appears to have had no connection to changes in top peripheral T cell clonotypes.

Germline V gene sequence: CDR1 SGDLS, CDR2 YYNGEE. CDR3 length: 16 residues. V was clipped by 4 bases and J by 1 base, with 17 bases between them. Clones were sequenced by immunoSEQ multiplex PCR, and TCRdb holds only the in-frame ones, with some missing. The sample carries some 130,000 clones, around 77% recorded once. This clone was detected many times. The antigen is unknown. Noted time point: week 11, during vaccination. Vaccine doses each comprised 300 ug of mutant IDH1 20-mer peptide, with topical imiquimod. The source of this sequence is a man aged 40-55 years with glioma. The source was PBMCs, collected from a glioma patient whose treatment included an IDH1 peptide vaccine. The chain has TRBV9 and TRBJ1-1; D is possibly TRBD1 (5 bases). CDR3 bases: TGTGCCAGCAGCCCAACAGGCGGGGGGAGGAACACTGAAGCTTTCTTT. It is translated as CASSPTGGGRNTEAFF.